The sequence of this T cell receptor (beta chain) was determined in a study of blood T cell repertoires in COVID-19. Study information: Researchers got acute and convalescent COVID-19 samples from the United States, Italy and Spain. Sources were T cells, B-cell-depleted T cells, or PBMCs; the material itself was cDNA or gDNA.

Source study methods: The authors estimated nucleated cell counts from reference gene primer amplification. Only in-frame clones appear in the TCRdb table, and some are missing; sequencing was by immunoSEQ multiplex PCR. V and J calls and clone size are given by that table; D and trimming were obtained from the DNA. The repertoire holds 280,000 or so clones, 88% seen once, with 9% to 9.5% in the top ten. This CDR3 contains 15 residues. CDR1 and CDR2 from the germline V gene are MNHEY and SVGAGI. V dropped 1 base and J dropped 3; count of bases not matched to a gene: 3. The receptor was derived from a man between 18 and 29 years old with active or convalescent COVID-19. The genes are TRBV6-5 and TRBJ2-3, with 8 nucleotides matching TRBD2. Sequenced material: peripheral blood. The CDR3 reads CASSYLGLETDTQYF. CDR3 DNA: TGTGCCAGCAGTTACTTGGGACTAGAGACAGATACGCAGTATTTT.